Listed below are T cell receptor beta chains from one sample, sequenced in a study of Graves' ophthalmopathy and Graves' hyperthyroidism. Each CDR3 protein gets one entry after TCRdb re-called the multiplex PCR reads with MiXCR. In the table there are almost 750,000 distinct CDR3 sequences, around 40% of which are singletons. The material sequenced was peripheral blood. The receptors come from an adult man with Graves' ophthalmopathy. CDR3s include the opening cysteine and the closing phenylalanine or tryptophan. The D gene is left open where the match is weak. Size values are once, few and many counts, or a class for expanded clones, and some rows have none.

v_gene	abundance	j_gene	d_gene	CDR3nt	CDR3aa
TRBV11-2	.	TRBJ1-5	.	TGTGCCAGCAGCTTGGACGGAGGGCCCCAGCATTTT	CASSLDGGPQHF
TRBV5-1	many	TRBJ1-4	.	TGCGCCAGCAGCGGAGGAGGAGATGAAAAACTGTTTTTT	CASSGGGDEKLFF
TRBV20-1	few	TRBJ1-5	.	TGCAGTGCTAGAGACGACAGATATCAGCCCCAGCATTTT	CSARDDRYQPQHF
TRBV20-1	few	TRBJ2-7	.	TGCAGTGCTAGAGAAGGCGGCCTAACCTACGAGCAGTACTTC	CSAREGGLTYEQYF
TRBV19	few	TRBJ1-2	.	TGTGCCAGTAGTATGGGCGGAGGATATGGCTACACCTTC	CASSMGGGYGYTF
TRBV12-5	.	TRBJ1-1	TRBD1	TGTGCTAGTGGTTTGTTTCCGGACAGGGGTATTAGAGCTTTCTTT	CASGLFPDRGIRAFF
TRBV11-2	.	TRBJ2-5	TRBD2	TGTGCCAGCAGCTTAGCGGGAGGGCCTGGGGAGACCCAGTACTTC	CASSLAGGPGETQYF
TRBV9	many	TRBJ1-5	TRBD1	TGTGCCAGCAGCGTAACGGACAGGGCTCAGCCCCAGCATTTT	CASSVTDRAQPQHF
TRBV20-1	.	TRBJ2-5	.	TGCAGTGCTACATCGGGTGGTCGGGGGCCAGAGACCCAGTACTTC	CSATSGGRGPETQYF
TRBV7-9	many	TRBJ1-1	.	TGTGCCAGCAGCTTAGTCGGGACGCCAAAGAACACTGAAGCTTTCTTT	CASSLVGTPKNTEAFF
TRBV19	.	TRBJ1-2	TRBD1	TGTGCCAGTAGGGGACAGAAACTCTATGGCTACACCTTC	CASRGQKLYGYTF
TRBV7-3	.	TRBJ1-2	TRBD1	TGTGCCAGCAGCCCAGCTTTGGGGGACAGGACCGTGGATGGCTACACCTTC	CASSPALGDRTVDGYTF
TRBV6-6	few	TRBJ1-1	TRBD1	TGTGCCAGCAGTCTGCGGACAGGGGGAGGTAATACTGAAGCTTTCTTT	CASSLRTGGGNTEAFF
TRBV7-9	.	TRBJ2-5	TRBD1	TGTGCCAGCAGTTCACATAACAGGGGCTGGGAGACCCAGTACTTC	CASSSHNRGWETQYF
TRBV12-3/TRBV12-4	many	TRBJ1-2	.	TGTGCCAGCAGCCGCGATACCTGGGGCTACACCTTC	CASSRDTWGYTF
TRBV24-1	many	TRBJ2-7	TRBD1	TGTGCCACCAGTGATGCAACCGGGACAGGGGTTAGCGAGCAGTACTTC	CATSDATGTGVSEQYF
TRBV19	many	TRBJ2-7	.	TGTGCCAGTAGTCCCGACGACAGGTACGAGCAGTACTTC	CASSPDDRYEQYF
TRBV2	many	TRBJ1-3	.	TGTGCCAGCAGTGAATCCCGTTCCTCTGGAAACACCATATATTTT	CASSESRSSGNTIYF
TRBV24-1	many	TRBJ1-1	.	TGTGCCACCAGTGATTCTGCGAACACTGAAGCTTTCTTT	CATSDSANTEAFF
TRBV7-8	few	TRBJ1-2	.	TGTGCCAGCAGCTTCGACAGACTAAATGGCTACACCTTC	CASSFDRLNGYTF
TRBV24-1	.	TRBJ1-5	TRBD1	TGTGCCAGCTCACCCGGGACAGGGGGACTTACCCATTTT	CASSPGTGGLTHF
TRBV24-1	many	TRBJ2-7	TRBD1	TGTGCCACCAGTGATGGGACAGAGCTCGAGCAGTACTTC	CATSDGTELEQYF
TRBV5-6	.	TRBJ1-2	.	TGTGCCAGCAGTCGTTACTATGGCTACACCTTC	CASSRYYGYTF
TRBV12-3/TRBV12-4	many	TRBJ1-6	TRBD1	TGTGCCAGCAGACCTGACAGGGGTCGGTCACCCCTCCACTTT	CASRPDRGRSPLHF
TRBV7-8	.	TRBJ1-4	.	TGCGCCAGCAGCCAGGACCCCGGGGGGCATAATGAAAAACTGTTTTTT	CASSQDPGGHNEKLFF
TRBV6-2/TRBV6-3	.	TRBJ1-1	.	TGTGCCAGCAGTTACATCGGGGAGACTGAAGCTTTCTTT	CASSYIGETEAFF
TRBV11-2	few	TRBJ1-3	.	TGTGCCAGCAGCCCGACAGGAAACACCATATATTTT	CASSPTGNTIYF
TRBV7-9	.	TRBJ1-5	.	TGTGCCAGCAGTGTCATTACAGACAATCAGCCCCAGCATTTT	CASSVITDNQPQHF
TRBV10-3	many	TRBJ1-5	.	TGTGCCATCAGTGAGGAAAGAGCCTATAGCAATCAGCCCCAGCATTTT	CAISEERAYSNQPQHF
TRBV25-1	.	TRBJ2-2	.	TGTGCCAGCAGTTTCAGGGGCCCCACCGGGGAGCTGTTTTTT	CASSFRGPTGELFF
TRBV7-9	.	TRBJ2-3	TRBD2	TGTGCCAGCAGCTCGACTAGCGGAACGCAGTATTTT	CASSSTSGTQYF
TRBV7-9	many	TRBJ1-1	.	TGTGCCAGCAGCCCAACCGGGACGTGGGGGACTGAAGCTTTCTTT	CASSPTGTWGTEAFF
TRBV2	.	TRBJ1-6	TRBD1	TGTGCCAGCATTAGGACAGGGATGTATAATTCACCCCTCCACTTT	CASIRTGMYNSPLHF
TRBV10-1	few	TRBJ2-7	.	TGCGCCAGCAGTGAGGCCAGCTCCGAGCAGTACTTC	CASSEASSEQYF
TRBV19	few	TRBJ1-6	.	TGTGCCAGTAGGACTGGGGGCCCGAAGAATTCACCCCTCCACTTT	CASRTGGPKNSPLHF
TRBV7-9	.	TRBJ2-7	TRBD1	TGTGCCAGCAGGCCGCCGGGACAGGGTAACGTAGAGCAGTACTTC	CASRPPGQGNVEQYF
TRBV20-1	.	TRBJ2-7	.	TGCAGTGCTAGAAAGGGGGGGCTCTCCGCCGAGCAGTACTTC	CSARKGGLSAEQYF
TRBV7-9	once	TRBJ1-3	.	TGTGTCAGCAGCTTAGCGGGGGAACAGGAGCTCTCTGGAAACACCATATATTTT	CVSSLAGEQELSGNTIYF
TRBV29-1	.	TRBJ1-1	.	TGCAGCGTTGGGATCATGGTTGGGCCGTTGGACACTGAAGCTTTCTTT	CSVGIMVGPLDTEAFF
TRBV6-5	.	TRBJ1-2	.	TGTGCCAGCAGTTTGGTGGGAGAATCGCATGGCTACACCTTC	CASSLVGESHGYTF
TRBV7-8	many	TRBJ1-1	TRBD1	TGTGCCAGCCGGGACAGGGTGAACACTGAAGCTTTCTTT	CASRDRVNTEAFF
TRBV29-1	many	TRBJ1-1	.	TGCAGCGCCGTGGACAGTATGAACACTGAAGCTTTCTTT	CSAVDSMNTEAFF
TRBV29-1	.	TRBJ2-3	TRBD1	TGCAGCGTTGAGTCGGGACAGGGGGGTACGCAGTATTTT	CSVESGQGGTQYF
TRBV6-6	many	TRBJ1-6	.	TGTGCCAGCACCCGCGTGGGAGATAATTCACCCCTCCACTTT	CASTRVGDNSPLHF
TRBV2	many	TRBJ1-4	TRBD1	TGTGCCAGCAGTGATGACAGGGGCGGGGAAAAACTGTTTTTT	CASSDDRGGEKLFF
TRBV9	.	TRBJ1-6	.	TGTGCCAGCGGGAGACAGTCGGTTAGCAATCAGCCCCTCCACTTT	CASGRQSVSNQPLHF
TRBV7-9	.	TRBJ2-2	TRBD2	TGCGCCAGCAGCCAATTTGGCGGGAGCCCCCCCGGGGAGCTGTTTTTT	CASSQFGGSPPGELFF
TRBV7-9	.	TRBJ2-7	.	TGCGCCAGCAGCGTGTTGGAGAGCTCCTACGAGCAGTACTTC	CASSVLESSYEQYF
TRBV7-2	.	TRBJ2-1	TRBD2	TGTGCCAGCAGCGTACTAGCGGGAGATGTCAATGAGCAGTTCTTC	CASSVLAGDVNEQFF